These 31 T cell receptor beta chains were all obtained from the same sample, sequenced in a study of lymphopenia after photon versus proton radiotherapy (dated by TCRdb to about 2019). Library preparation employed the immunoSEQ multiplex PCR assay. The clones in this table, taken by TCRdb from immuneACCESS, are in-frame only. Not every clone is retained; where verified, under half of the shortfall comes from an unresolved V gene, and the cause of the rest is unknown. The sample has some 76,000 clones on record, approximately 90% of them singletons. About 2.2% of the sample is taken by the ten largest. Here the sequenced sample was peripheral blood, taken from a patient treated with photon-based radiotherapy. The receptors were gathered from a woman in her forties with cholangiocarcinoma.

V is TRBV19 and J is TRBJ1-6; D remains ambiguous. The germline V gene encodes CDR1 LNHDA and CDR2 SQIVND (reference sequence). The V end was cut by 5 bases, the J end by 7 bases, with 6 bases between. The CDR3 extends over 12 amino acids. The CDR3 sequence is CASSLLNSPLHF. CDR3 in DNA: TGTGCCAGTAGTCTCCTGAATTCACCCCTCCACTTT.

V is TRBV9 and J is TRBJ2-5, with unresolved D. The ends were cut back, 3 bases at V and 2 bases at J, with 17 bases in the middle. The CDR3 extends over 16 amino acids. CDR1 and CDR2 (germline): SGDLS, YYNGEE. As DNA, the CDR3 is TGTGCCAGCAGCGAATCAAAACCCGGTCGACAAGAGACCCAGTACTTC. Translating gives CASSESKPGRQETQYF.

The chain links TRBV2 to TRBJ2-7, with 8 bases identical to TRBD1. CDR1 SNHLY and CDR2 FYNNEI come from the germline V gene. This CDR3 contains 16 residues. J lost 5 bases, V lost 6 bases, and 15 bases had no gene match. Here the CDR3 reads CASRADREERKHEQYF. The CDR3 region has the DNA TGTGCCAGCAGGGCGGACAGGGAAGAGAGAAAACACGAGCAGTACTTC.

The rearrangement links TRBV9 to TRBJ2-1; tentatively, D is TRBD2 (6 bases). V was cut by 2 bases and J by 2 bases, with 11 bases left in between. Germline V gives CDR1 SGDLS, CDR2 YYNGEE. This CDR3 is 15 amino acids long. The CDR3: CASSVSGLTYNEQFF. CDR3 DNA sequence: TGTGCCAGCAGCGTCAGCGGGCTAACCTACAATGAGCAGTTCTTC.

The genes are TRBV19 and TRBJ2-7, with 8 nucleotides matching TRBD1. This CDR3 contains 16 residues. V lost 4 bases, J lost 6 bases, and 14 bases stayed unmatched. Germline V gene lookup returns CDR1 LNHDA and CDR2 SQIVND (reference sequence). The CDR3 region is CASSSSTGATGLEQYF. The CDR3 nucleotides are TGTGCCAGTAGTAGTTCGACAGGGGCCACAGGTCTCGAGCAGTACTTC.

This chain joins TRBV11-2 and TRBJ1-3; D is perhaps TRBD1 (6 bases). The V gene's germline CDR1 is SGHAT and CDR2 FQNNGV. V lost 5 bases to trimming and J lost 0 bases, with 11 bases between them. This CDR3 region has 15 residues. CDR3 sequence reads: CASSAGTPSGNTIYF. The CDR3 region has the DNA TGTGCCAGCAGCGCTGGGACACCCTCTGGAAACACCATATATTTT.

The V gene is TRBV27, the J gene TRBJ1-1; 9 bases map to TRBD1. CDR3 length: 14 residues. Germline assignment: CDR1 MNHEY and CDR2 SMNVEV (reference sequence). Trimming removed 5 bases from V and 3 bases from J; junction bases left unmatched: 4. The CDR3: CASSIRDRDTEAFF. For the CDR3, the DNA is TGTGCCAGCAGTATCCGGGACAGGGACACTGAAGCTTTCTTT.

J is TRBJ2-7 and V is TRBV28; D is possibly TRBD2 (7 bases). Between the trimmed V and J ends, which lost 2 bases and 2 bases, there was a span of 16 bases. CDR1 is MDHEN, CDR2 SYDVKM, per germline. CDR3 size: 16 residues. CDR3 residues: CASSLGVKGGAYEQYF. DNA of the CDR3: TGTGCCAGCAGTTTAGGGGTAAAGGGGGGGGCCTACGAGCAGTACTTC.

J is TRBJ1-2 and V is TRBV29-1; 7 bases match TRBD1. The CDR3 contains 14 residues. Per the germline V gene, CDR1 is SQVTM and CDR2 is ANQGSEA. Trimming cost V 6 bases and J 10 bases; bases outside gene matches: 17. For the CDR3, the DNA is TGCAGCGTCGACAAGGCCCCTCGACAGGGTATCTACACCTTC. It specifies CSVDKAPRQGIYTF.

The chain links TRBV6-5 to TRBJ1-1; D may be TRBD1 (5 bases). CDR1 and CDR2 (germline): MNHEY, SVGAGI. The V and J ends lost 5 bases and 4 bases respectively, with 11 bases between them. CDR3 length: 13 residues. CDR3 coding DNA: TGTGCCAGCAGTCCGGCGGGGGGCACTGAAGCTTTCTTT. This sequence encodes CASSPAGGTEAFF.

The chain has TRBV28 and TRBJ1-1; the D gene is possibly TRBD1 (6 bases). V lost 3 bases to trimming and J lost 1 base, with 9 bases between them. The CDR3 covers 14 residues. Germline CDR1 and CDR2: MDHEN and SYDVKM. DNA for the CDR3: TGTGCCAGCAGTTTTGTGGACAGGAACACTGAAGCTTTCTTT. It codes for CASSFVDRNTEAFF.

This chain connects TRBV11-3 to TRBJ2-2, with 8 nucleotides matching TRBD1. The ends lost 4 bases at V and 4 bases at J; junction bases unmatched: 11. CDR3 length: 17 residues. In germline, CDR1 is SGHNT, CDR2 YENEEA. Here the CDR3 DNA reads TGTGCCAGCAGCTCTCATACAGGGGGAAGTGCCACCGGGGAGCTGTTTTTT. It yields the protein CASSSHTGGSATGELFF.

The table lists this clone with a count of one. This sequence joins TRBV30 and TRBJ2-5, with D perhaps assigned TRBD1 or TRBD2 (6 bases each). V lost 2 bases and J lost 6, with 10 bases in between. The CDR3 covers 12 residues. CDR1 is GTSNPN, CDR2 SVGIG, per germline (reference sequence). CDR3: CAWSRGQQTQYF. The CDR3 coding sequence is TGTGCCTGGAGTCGGGGGCAGCAGACCCAGTACTTC.

V usage is TRBV11-2 and J usage is TRBJ1-1; D perhaps matches TRBD1 (6 bases). This CDR3 is built from 15 residues. Trimming cost V 0 bases and J 8 bases, with 16 bases left between them. CDR1 SGHAT and CDR2 FQNNGV come from the germline V gene. This CDR3 is CASSLDRRGSMEAFF. Written as DNA, the CDR3 is TGTGCCAGCAGCTTAGATCGAAGGGGGTCGATGGAAGCTTTCTTT.

This clone has a single count. The chain's CDR3 is CASSLWAVRDTWDYGYTF. CDR3 nucleotides: TGTGCCAGCAGTTTATGGGCCGTGCGCGACACTTGGGACTATGGCTACACCTTC. This rearrangement joins TRBV28 to TRBJ1-2; D gene uncertain. Germline V CDR1 and CDR2: MDHEN, SYDVKM. Trimming pared 0 bases from V and 3 bases from J, leaving 20 bases between. This CDR3 is built from 18 residues.

The chain combines TRBV2 with TRBJ1-3; perhaps TRBD1 as D (5 bases). In germline, CDR1 is SNHLY, CDR2 FYNNEI. Trimming cost V 6 bases and J 0 bases, with 9 bases left between them. The CDR3 is 14 amino acids. CDR3 nucleotides: TGTGCCAGCAGGGGGGGAGGCTCTGGAAACACCATATATTTT. Translated, it gives CASRGGGSGNTIYF. The complete variable domain, with remaining parts taken from reference TRBV2 and TRBJ1-3, reads EPEVTQTPSHQVTQMGQEVILRCVPISNHLYFYWYRQILGQKVEFLVSFYNNEISEKSEIFDDQFSVERPDGSNFTLKIRSTKLEDSAMYFCASRGGGSGNTIYFGEGSWLTVV.

The rearrangement links TRBV6-5 to TRBJ1-1; 7 positions agree with TRBD1. Unmatched junction bases numbered 9, after V lost 10 bases and J lost 1 base. The CDR3 is made up of 14 amino acids. Germline V lookup: CDR1 MNHEY, CDR2 SVGAGI. The CDR3 sequence: CATRVRQGNTEAFF. The DNA of the CDR3 is TGTGCCACCCGAGTCCGACAGGGGAACACTGAAGCTTTCTTT.

V gene TRBV28 combines with J gene TRBJ2-4; 7 bases are a match to TRBD1. The CDR3 totals 16 residues. Germline V gene data show CDR1 as MDHEN and CDR2 as SYDVKM. Germline trimming cut 3 bases from V and 2 bases from J; bases unmatched to any gene: 7. DNA of the CDR3: TGTGCCAGCAGTTTCCCATTGACAGGGTCCAAAAACATTCAGTACTTC. Amino acid sequence: CASSFPLTGSKNIQYF.

The V call is TRBV6-5, the J call TRBJ2-1; 9 bases agree with TRBD1. V was pared by 0 bases and J by 3 bases, with 3 bases of the junction left unmatched. Germline values: CDR1 MNHEY, CDR2 SVGAGI. This CDR3 is 16 amino acids long. CDR3 sequence reads: CASSYSGTGNYNEQFF. In DNA, the CDR3 is TGTGCCAGCAGTTACTCGGGGACAGGGAACTACAATGAGCAGTTCTTC.

The chain uses TRBV14 and TRBJ1-2; D is uncertain. Germline V gene sequence: CDR1 SGHDN, CDR2 FVKESK. This CDR3 has 15 amino acids. Trimming shortened V by 0 bases and J by 6 bases, and 14 bases separated the two germline ends. The CDR3 loop is CASSQDKGPANGYTF. DNA of the CDR3: TGTGCCAGCAGCCAAGATAAAGGGCCAGCAAATGGCTACACCTTC.

The chain carries TRBV12-5 and TRBJ2-2, with D possibly matching TRBD1 (6 bases). CDR1 and CDR2 from the germline V gene are LGHNT and FRNRAP. The germline V and J ends were trimmed by 0 bases and 6 bases, with 14 bases remaining between them. CDR3 length equals 16 residues. This CDR3 reads CASGLVLSRGPGELFF. The CDR3 bases are TGTGCTAGTGGTTTGGTACTCAGCAGGGGACCCGGGGAGCTGTTTTTT.

This chain uses TRBV11-2 with TRBJ1-2, with a weak D call TRBD1 (6 bases). The CDR3 loop spans 17 amino acids. CDR1 is SGHAT, CDR2 FQNNGV, per germline. V was cut by 5 bases and J by 0 bases, with 19 bases left in between. The chain's CDR3 is CASSGEGGQGPNYGYTF. The CDR3 DNA is TGTGCCAGCAGCGGAGAGGGAGGTCAGGGGCCTAACTATGGCTACACCTTC.

This clone was found a few times. The V gene is TRBV28, the J gene TRBJ1-6, with D possibly matching TRBD1 (5 bases). Germline CDR1 reads MDHEN; CDR2 reads SYDVKM. The CDR3 is 14 amino acids. V dropped 5 bases and J dropped 14 bases, with 19 bases sitting between them. CDR3 loop: CASSAGQQLGSLHF. CDR3 nucleotides: TGTGCCAGCAGTGCCGGACAACAACTTGGGTCCCTCCACTTT.

The rearrangement uses TRBV27 and TRBJ1-2; D remains unclear. The CDR3 is made up of 13 amino acids. Trimming left V 1 base short and J 8 bases short, with 11 bases between. Germline CDR1 is MNHEY and CDR2 is SMNVEV (reference sequence). The chain's CDR3 is CASSLFANEGYTF. CDR3 nucleotides: TGTGCCAGCAGTTTATTTGCCAACGAAGGCTACACCTTC.

V and J are TRBV27 and TRBJ2-1, with D possibly TRBD1 on 6 matching bases. The CDR3 contains 13 residues. V was trimmed by 1 base and J by 7 bases, leaving 8 bases between them. Looked up from germline, CDR1 is MNHEY and CDR2 is SMNVEV (reference sequence). The CDR3 here is CASSLYTGNEQFF. CDR3 sequence (DNA): TGTGCCAGCAGTTTATATACAGGGAATGAGCAGTTCTTC.

CDR3 sequence: CASSRSAQTASSYEQYF. CDR3 bases: TGTGCCAGCAGCCGATCGGCCCAAACGGCGAGCTCCTACGAGCAGTACTTC. This sequence joins TRBV5-4 and TRBJ2-7; no firm D call. Trimming stripped 4 bases from V and 0 bases from J, with 20 bases between. The CDR3 runs 17 residues. Per the germline V gene, CDR1 is SGHNT and CDR2 is YYREEE (reference sequence).

The V gene is TRBV6-6, the J gene TRBJ1-4; 10 bases agree with TRBD1. Germline assignment: CDR1 MNHNY and CDR2 SVGAGI (reference sequence). With 5 bases clipped from V and 8 bases from J, the junction kept 5 bases outside the gene matches. This CDR3 has 14 residues. In nucleotides, the CDR3 is TGTGCCAGCAGTACAGGGACAGGGGTCGAAAAACTGTTTTTT. This codes for CASSTGTGVEKLFF.

This chain connects TRBV9 to TRBJ1-2, with D perhaps matching TRBD1 (6 bases). Between the trimmed V and J ends, which lost 0 bases and 5 bases, there was a span of 8 bases. CDR1 and CDR2 from the germline V gene are SGDLS and YYNGEE. The CDR3 totals 13 residues. The CDR3 region is CASSVDRVYGYTF. In DNA, the CDR3 is TGTGCCAGCAGCGTAGACAGGGTGTATGGCTACACCTTC.

This rearrangement joins TRBV11-2 to TRBJ2-7, with 9 positions matching TRBD2. With 3 bases clipped from V and 2 bases from J, the junction kept 5 bases outside the gene matches. The CDR3 loop spans 15 amino acids. Germline values: CDR1 SGHAT, CDR2 FQNNGV. CDR3 sequence reads: CASSFRRGGAYEQYF. The CDR3 coding sequence is TGTGCCAGCAGCTTTCGCCGCGGGGGGGCCTACGAGCAGTACTTC.

The chain couples TRBV2 to TRBJ2-5; D might be TRBD1 (6 bases). V dropped 2 bases and J dropped 4 bases, with 14 bases sitting between them. This CDR3 comprises 15 residues. Germline V gives CDR1 SNHLY, CDR2 FYNNEI. The CDR3 DNA sequence: TGTGCCAGCAGTGAAACCCTAACAGGGTCAGAGACCCAGTACTTC. Encoded protein: CASSETLTGSETQYF.

The CDR3 loop reads CASTGVRETQYF. The CDR3 DNA sequence: TGTGCCTCAACAGGGGTCAGGGAGACCCAGTACTTC. The chain joins TRBV30 to TRBJ2-5, with 7 bases that match TRBD1. The V and J ends lost 7 bases and 5 bases, in that order; junction bases with no gene match: 7. Per germline, CDR1 GTSNPN and CDR2 SVGIG (reference sequence). CDR3 size: 12 residues.